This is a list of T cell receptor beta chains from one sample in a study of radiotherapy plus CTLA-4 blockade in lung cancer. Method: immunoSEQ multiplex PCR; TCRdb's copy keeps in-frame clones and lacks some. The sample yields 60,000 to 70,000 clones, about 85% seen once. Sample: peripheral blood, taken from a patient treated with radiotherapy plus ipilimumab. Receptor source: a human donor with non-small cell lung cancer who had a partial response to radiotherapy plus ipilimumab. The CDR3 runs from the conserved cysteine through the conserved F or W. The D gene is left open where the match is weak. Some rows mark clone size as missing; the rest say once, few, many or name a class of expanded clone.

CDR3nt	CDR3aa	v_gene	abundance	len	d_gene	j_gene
TGTGCCAGCCGGGACAGCTCCTACGAGCAGTACTTC	CASRDSSYEQYF	TRBV6-6	.	12	TRBD1	TRBJ2-7
TGTGCCAGCAGCCCCGGGGGGAATGAGCAGTTCTTC	CASSPGGNEQFF	TRBV11-3	.	12	TRBD2	TRBJ2-1
TGCGCCAGCAGCCAAGATCCAAGCGGGAGGGGGAGTGAGCAGTTCTTC	CASSQDPSGRGSEQFF	TRBV4-1	.	16	TRBD2	TRBJ2-1
TGTGCCAGCAGTGAAGCGGGTCCCGAGGGGTACTTC	CASSEAGPEGYF	TRBV2	.	12	.	TRBJ2-7
TGTGCCAGCAGCCAAGATTACAGCCAAAACTCTGGAAACACCATATATTTT	CASSQDYSQNSGNTIYF	TRBV14	once	17	.	TRBJ1-3
TGCGCCAGCAGCCAAGATCAAACTAGCGCCGGGGATACGCAGTATTTT	CASSQDQTSAGDTQYF	TRBV4-1	.	16	TRBD2	TRBJ2-3
TGTGCCAGCAGACTCGGACTAGCGGGAGAGGGGCTGAGCACAGATACGCAGTATTTT	CASRLGLAGEGLSTDTQYF	TRBV27	.	19	TRBD2	TRBJ2-3
TGTGCCAGCAGTTCAGGACTAGACTCCTACAATGAGCAGTTCTTC	CASSSGLDSYNEQFF	TRBV6-1	.	15	TRBD2	TRBJ2-1
TGTGCCAGCAGTGTGCTGGACAGGGCCGGGTTGGATGGCTACACCTTC	CASSVLDRAGLDGYTF	TRBV2	.	16	TRBD1	TRBJ1-2
TGTGCCATCAAGGACCGGGGACAGGGGGACACAGATACGCAGTATTTT	CAIKDRGQGDTDTQYF	TRBV10-3	.	16	TRBD1	TRBJ2-3
TGTGCCAGCTGCCTCGGGACAGGGGGGTACTACGAGCAGTACTTC	CASCLGTGGYYEQYF	TRBV28	once	15	TRBD1	TRBJ2-7
TGCGCCAGCAGCTTGCCGAGCTCTGGGGCCAACGTCCTGACTTTC	CASSLPSSGANVLTF	TRBV5-1	.	15	.	TRBJ2-6
TGTGCCAGCAGTGGGGCAGGGGCCGGGGAGCTGTTTTTT	CASSGAGAGELFF	TRBV2	.	13	.	TRBJ2-2
TGTGCCAGCAGTTTGGCGGGAGTTGGCGGCACAGATACGCAGTATTTT	CASSLAGVGGTDTQYF	TRBV28	.	16	TRBD2	TRBJ2-3
TGCGCCAGCAGCCAGGCCGGGACTAGCGCCCCCGGGGAGCTGTTTTTT	CASSQAGTSAPGELFF	TRBV4-1	.	16	TRBD2	TRBJ2-2
TGCAGCGTTGAACTAGCGGCTTGGAATGAGCAGTTCTTC	CSVELAAWNEQFF	TRBV29-1	.	13	TRBD2	TRBJ2-1
TGTGCCAGCAGTGACAGGGGTGTATCTGGAAACACCATATATTTT	CASSDRGVSGNTIYF	TRBV25-1	once	15	.	TRBJ1-3
TGTGCCAGCAGCCGGACTAGCGGGGTACACAATGAGCAGTTCTTC	CASSRTSGVHNEQFF	TRBV28	.	15	TRBD2	TRBJ2-1
TGTGCCAGCAGCTTACTCCTGAGCCACACCGGGGAGCTGTTTTTT	CASSLLLSHTGELFF	TRBV11-3	.	15	.	TRBJ2-2
TGCAGCGTTGAAGATGGGACAGGGGATTTTCAGTTCTTC	CSVEDGTGDFQFF	TRBV29-1	.	13	TRBD1	TRBJ2-1
TGCGCCAGCAGCTTGGTCACAGGGACGTGGAAGACCCAGTACTTC	CASSLVTGTWKTQYF	TRBV5-1	.	15	.	TRBJ2-5
TGTGCCAGCAGCGTAGGGCCAAGCGGGACCGCCTACGAGCAGTACTTC	CASSVGPSGTAYEQYF	TRBV9	once	16	TRBD2	TRBJ2-7
TGTGCCACCAGCAGAGCTGGAGGGTACACTGAAGCTTTCTTT	CATSRAGGYTEAFF	TRBV15	.	14	.	TRBJ1-1
TGTGCCAGCAATGGCGGGACGAACACTGAAGCTTTCTTT	CASNGGTNTEAFF	TRBV27	.	13	.	TRBJ1-1
TGTGCCAGCAGTCCGGACAGGGGGTCTGGAAACACCATATATTTT	CASSPDRGSGNTIYF	TRBV2	.	15	TRBD1	TRBJ1-3
TGTGCCTGGAGAGCGCCGGGACTAGCGGGCCCACAAGATACGCAGTATTTT	CAWRAPGLAGPQDTQYF	TRBV30	.	17	TRBD2	TRBJ2-3